This TCR beta chain comes out of a study of OX40 agonist ivuxolimab in advanced cancers. About the full investigation: Ivuxolimab was an agonistic, fully human IgG2 monoclonal antibody directed against OX40 (CD134), a costimulatory receptor. Partial responses were achieved by three dose-escalation patients, of whom one had hepatocellular carcinoma and two had cutaneous melanoma. Of the roughly 51 patients in dose escalation, around 20 had hepatocellular carcinoma, some 15 had melanoma, 9 had renal cell carcinoma and 9 had head and neck cancer. Intravenous ivuxolimab was administered to patients every 2 weeks at six dose levels: 0.01, 0.1, 0.3, 1.5, 3 and 10 mg/kg. The monotherapy dose-escalation portion (N ≈ 57 patients) of the phase I ivuxolimab trial is reported in the paper. The purpose of peripheral TCRbeta sequencing was to test whether ivuxolimab changed TCR sequence diversity and led to clonal T-cell expansion. Patients were allowed to have had prior anti-PD-1, anti-PD-L1 or anti-CTLA-4 therapy, and approximately 40% of the dose-escalation patients had previously received checkpoint inhibitors. A male proportion of about 79% and a mean age of 60 years, ranging from about 20 to 80, were recorded for the dose-escalation cohort. Broad study findings and their caveats: The antigen specificity of the peripheral T cells that underwent clonal expansion was not determined. In the 0.1-3.0 mg/kg groups, partial responders had among the lowest normalized peripheral clonal expansion, particularly in CD8+ T cells. At doses of 0.1 to 3.0 mg/kg, clonal expansion of both CD4+ and CD8+ blood T cells was observed from baseline to week 6. After ivuxolimab, CD8+ T cells had more expanded clones than CD4+ T cells on average. Low levels of normalized T-cell clonal expansion were also seen in some nonresponding patients.

This clone turned up a few times. This clone's antigen is unknown. It has no much larger one-base neighbor in the sample; base qualities were not kept. Based on the germline V gene, the CDR1 and CDR2 sequences are SGHAT and FQNNGV. The CDR3 spans 14 residues, from the cysteine through the phenylalanine. Just CDR3 DNA is preserved here, 42 bases in frame from base 1. V is reduced by 3 bases and J by 0 bases, leaving a spacing of 8 bases between them. For sequencing of the TCRbeta CDR3 region, genomic DNA was extracted from the sorted cells. The immunoSEQ Assay was used to sequence the TCRbeta CDR3 regions. Here the immuneACCESS table is served through TCRdb, limited to in-frame sequences with V and J called. Missing clones are a known gap in these copies; in checked studies unresolved V genes cover under half, and the rest lacks a known reason. Across this sample there are under 35,000 clones, with 65% to 85% seen only once. The ten largest clonotypes hold approximately 21% of the sample.

The trial excluded patients who had a history of autoimmune disease or who were on systemic immunosuppression. Peripheral blood for TCR sequencing was drawn from every dose cohort at baseline, at cycle 4 day 1 and at cycle 7 day 1. The samples were taken from a phase I, first-in-human, multicenter, open-label dose-escalation trial of ivuxolimab. Adults with locally advanced or metastatic head and neck squamous cell, hepatocellular, melanoma or renal cell carcinoma were enrolled in the trial. Before TCR sequencing, CD4+ T cells and CD8+ T cells were sorted from peripheral blood as separate populations.

The V and J genes are TRBV11-2 and TRBJ1-1; the D gene lacks a confident call. The sequence was obtained from an adult with an advanced solid tumor such as melanoma, head and neck, liver or kidney cancer. The sequenced sample was CD4+ or CD8+ T cells sorted from blood, obtained in a trial of the OX40 agonist ivuxolimab. The CDR3 protein is CASSFFKMNTEAFF. The sequenced DNA is TGTGCCAGCAGCTTTTTTAAGATGAACACTGAAGCTTTCTTT.